This T cell receptor (beta chain) was recorded in a study of cytomegalovirus exposure and HLA in healthy donors. Across the whole study: Around 77 million unique TCRs from HLA-typed donors made up an early data release. Researchers found that 81% of over 350 genotyped donors fell within the Caucasian-associated ancestry cluster.

Germline V lookup: CDR1 MGHDK, CDR2 SYGVNS. This CDR3 has 14 amino acids. V was shortened by 6 bases and J by 12 bases, with 23 bases between the two germline ends. PCR was performed using 60 Vbeta and 13 Jbeta primers. Only in-frame clones appear in the TCRdb table, and some are missing; sequencing was by immunoSEQ multiplex PCR. In all, the sample yields about 130,000 clones. This clonotype was obtained from a woman between 40 and 55 years old in good health and CMV-seronegative. Specimen: PBMCs. This chain joins TRBV25-1 and TRBJ1-2; D perhaps matches TRBD1 (5 bases). Here the CDR3 reads CASSPRGRGGYHTF. DNA of the CDR3: TGTGCCAGCAGCCCTAGGGGTAGGGGAGGGTATCACACCTTC.